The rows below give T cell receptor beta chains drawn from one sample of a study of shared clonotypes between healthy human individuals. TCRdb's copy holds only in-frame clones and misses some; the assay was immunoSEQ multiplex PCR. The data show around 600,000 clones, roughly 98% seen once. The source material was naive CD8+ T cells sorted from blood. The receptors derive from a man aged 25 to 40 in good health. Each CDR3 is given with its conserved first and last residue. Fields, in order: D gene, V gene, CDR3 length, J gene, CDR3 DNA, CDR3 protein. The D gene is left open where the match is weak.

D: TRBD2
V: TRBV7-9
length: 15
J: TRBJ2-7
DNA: TGTGCCAGCAGCCGAATAGCGGGTCGGCCCTACGAGCAGTACTTC
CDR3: CASSRIAGRPYEQYF

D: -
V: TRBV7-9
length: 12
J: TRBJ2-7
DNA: TGTGCCAGCAGCTTAGAGAGTCTCGAGCAGTACTTC
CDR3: CASSLESLEQYF

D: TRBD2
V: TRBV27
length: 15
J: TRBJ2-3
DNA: TGTGCCAGCAGTTATGGACTAGCGTCTTCGGATACGCAGTATTTT
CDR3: CASSYGLASSDTQYF

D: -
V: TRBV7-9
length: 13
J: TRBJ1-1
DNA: TGTGCCAGCAGCTTAGGTAAACAGTTCGGAGCTTTCTTT
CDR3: CASSLGKQFGAFF

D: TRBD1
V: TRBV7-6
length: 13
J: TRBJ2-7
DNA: TGTGCCAGCAGCACTGGGACAGCCTACGAGCAGTACTTC
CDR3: CASSTGTAYEQYF

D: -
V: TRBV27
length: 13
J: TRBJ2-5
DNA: TGTGCCAGCATGAAAGGGTCTCAAGAGACCCAGTACTTC
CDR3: CASMKGSQETQYF

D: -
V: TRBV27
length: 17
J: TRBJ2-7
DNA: TGTGCCAGCAGTAGCTCGGACAGAGCAGTTTTAGGATCCGAGCAGTACTTC
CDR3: CASSSSDRAVLGSEQYF

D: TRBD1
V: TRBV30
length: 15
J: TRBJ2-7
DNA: TGTGCCTGGCATGCACCGGGACAGGGGATGTACGAGCAGTACTTC
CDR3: CAWHAPGQGMYEQYF

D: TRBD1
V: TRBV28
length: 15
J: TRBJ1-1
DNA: TGTGCAGCCCTCATGACAGGGGCGCGGAGAACTGAAGCTTTCTTT
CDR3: CAALMTGARRTEAFF

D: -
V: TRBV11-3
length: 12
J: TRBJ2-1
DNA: TGTGCCAGCAGCTTAGATCCCAATGAGCAGTTCTTC
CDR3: CASSLDPNEQFF

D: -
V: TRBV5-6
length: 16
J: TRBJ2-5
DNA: TGTGCCAGCAGCTTGGTTGCGGCAGTGAAGGGAGAGACCCAGTACTTC
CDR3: CASSLVAAVKGETQYF